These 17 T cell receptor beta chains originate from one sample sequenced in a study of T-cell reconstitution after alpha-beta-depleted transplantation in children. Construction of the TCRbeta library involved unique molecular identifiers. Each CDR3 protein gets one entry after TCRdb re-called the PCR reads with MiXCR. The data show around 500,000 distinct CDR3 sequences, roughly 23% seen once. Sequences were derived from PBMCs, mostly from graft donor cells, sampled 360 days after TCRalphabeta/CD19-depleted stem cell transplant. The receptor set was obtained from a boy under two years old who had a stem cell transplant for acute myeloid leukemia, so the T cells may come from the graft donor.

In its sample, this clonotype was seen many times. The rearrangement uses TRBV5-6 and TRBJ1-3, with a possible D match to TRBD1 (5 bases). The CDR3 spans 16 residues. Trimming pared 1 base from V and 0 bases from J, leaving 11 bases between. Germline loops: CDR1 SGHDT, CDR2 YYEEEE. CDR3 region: CASSLSPQGSGNTIYF. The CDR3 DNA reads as TGTGCCAGCAGCTTGTCCCCGCAGGGCTCTGGAAACACCATATATTTT.

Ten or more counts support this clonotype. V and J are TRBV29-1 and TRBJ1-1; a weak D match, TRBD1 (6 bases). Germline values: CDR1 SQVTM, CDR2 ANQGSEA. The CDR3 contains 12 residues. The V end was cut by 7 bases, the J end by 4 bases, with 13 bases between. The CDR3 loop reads CSGGDTITEAFF. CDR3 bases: TGCAGCGGGGGGGACACTATCACTGAAGCTTTCTTT.

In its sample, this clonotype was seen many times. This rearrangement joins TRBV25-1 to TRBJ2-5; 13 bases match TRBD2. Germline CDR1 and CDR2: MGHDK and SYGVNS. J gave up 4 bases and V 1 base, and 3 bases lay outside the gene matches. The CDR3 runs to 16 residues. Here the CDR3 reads CASSELGLAGIETQYF. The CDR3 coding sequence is TGTGCCAGCAGTGAATTGGGACTAGCGGGGATAGAGACCCAGTACTTC.

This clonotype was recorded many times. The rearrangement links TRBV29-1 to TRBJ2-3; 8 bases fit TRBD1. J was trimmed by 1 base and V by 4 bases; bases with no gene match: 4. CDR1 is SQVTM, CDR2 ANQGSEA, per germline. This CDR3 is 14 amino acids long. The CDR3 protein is CSVADREGTDTQYF. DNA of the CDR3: TGCAGCGTTGCGGACAGGGAGGGCACAGATACGCAGTATTTT.

CDR3 amino acids: CASSFSGDSYNEQFF. The CDR3 nucleotides read TGTGCCAGCAGTTTCTCGGGGGACTCCTACAATGAGCAGTTCTTC. The chain couples TRBV27 to TRBJ2-1, with a tentative D call TRBD2 (6 bases). Germline V gene sequence: CDR1 MNHEY, CDR2 SMNVEV (reference sequence). Trimming removed 3 bases from V and 0 bases from J, with 9 bases in between. The CDR3 has 15 residues.

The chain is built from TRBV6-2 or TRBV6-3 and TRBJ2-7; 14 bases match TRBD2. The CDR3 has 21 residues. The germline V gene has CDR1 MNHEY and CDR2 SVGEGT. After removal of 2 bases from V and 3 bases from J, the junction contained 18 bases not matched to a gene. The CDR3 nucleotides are TGTGCCAGCAGTTACAGGCGACCGGGACTAGCGGGGGCCGCCGCCCACTACGAGCAGTACTTC. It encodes CASSYRRPGLAGAAAHYEQYF.

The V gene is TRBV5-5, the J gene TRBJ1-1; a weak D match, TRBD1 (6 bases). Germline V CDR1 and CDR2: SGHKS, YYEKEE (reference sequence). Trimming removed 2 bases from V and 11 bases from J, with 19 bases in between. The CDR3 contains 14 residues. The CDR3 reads CASSFYTGREVAFF. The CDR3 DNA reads TGTGCCAGCAGCTTTTATACAGGGAGGGAAGTGGCTTTCTTT.

The CDR3 sequence is CASSIGLAGTDTQYF. The CDR3 nucleotides read TGTGCCAGCAGTATTGGACTAGCGGGGACAGATACGCAGTATTTT. This chain joins TRBV12-3 or TRBV12-4 and TRBJ2-3; 12 nucleotides align to TRBD2. This CDR3 region has 15 residues. The V segment lost 5 bases and the J segment 3 bases; nucleotides outside the gene matches: 3.

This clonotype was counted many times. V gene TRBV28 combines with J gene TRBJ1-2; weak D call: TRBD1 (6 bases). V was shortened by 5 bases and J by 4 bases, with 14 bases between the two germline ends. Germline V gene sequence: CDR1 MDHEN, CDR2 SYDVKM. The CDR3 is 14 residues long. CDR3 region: CASSDRTVSYGYTF. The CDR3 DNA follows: TGTGCCAGCAGTGACCGGACAGTCTCCTATGGCTACACCTTC.

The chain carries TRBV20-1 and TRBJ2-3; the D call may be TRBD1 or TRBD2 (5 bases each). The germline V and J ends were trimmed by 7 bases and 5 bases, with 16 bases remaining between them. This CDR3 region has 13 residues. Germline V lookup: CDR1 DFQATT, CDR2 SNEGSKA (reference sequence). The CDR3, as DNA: TGCAGTGGGGACCTTCCCCCCCGAGATACGCAGTATTTT. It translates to CSGDLPPRDTQYF.

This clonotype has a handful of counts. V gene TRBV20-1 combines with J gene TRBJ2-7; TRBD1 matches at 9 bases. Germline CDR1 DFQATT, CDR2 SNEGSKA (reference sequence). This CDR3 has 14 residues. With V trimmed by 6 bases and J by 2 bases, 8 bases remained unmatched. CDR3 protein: CSAPPGTGTYEQYF. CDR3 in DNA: TGCAGTGCCCCCCCCGGGACAGGGACCTACGAGCAGTACTTC.

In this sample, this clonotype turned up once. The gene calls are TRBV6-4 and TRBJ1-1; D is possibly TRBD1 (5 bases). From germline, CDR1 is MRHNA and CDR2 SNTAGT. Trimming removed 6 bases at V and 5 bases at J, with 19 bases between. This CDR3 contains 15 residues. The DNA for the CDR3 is TGTGCCAGCAGCGAGGAATCCAAGGGGAAGACTGAAGCTTTCTTT. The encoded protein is CASSEESKGKTEAFF.

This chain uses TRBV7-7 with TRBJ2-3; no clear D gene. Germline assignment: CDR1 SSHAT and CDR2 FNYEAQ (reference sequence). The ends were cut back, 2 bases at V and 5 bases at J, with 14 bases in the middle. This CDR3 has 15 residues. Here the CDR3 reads CASSLKGSARDTQYF. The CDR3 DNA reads TGTGCCAGCAGCTTAAAAGGGTCAGCGAGAGATACGCAGTATTTT. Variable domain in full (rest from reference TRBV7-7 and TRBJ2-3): GAGVSQSPRYKVTKRGQDVTLRCDPISSHATLYWYQQALGQGPEFLTYFNYEAQPDKSGLPSDRFSAERPEGSISTLTIQRTEQRDSAMYRCASSLKGSARDTQYFGPGTRLTVL.

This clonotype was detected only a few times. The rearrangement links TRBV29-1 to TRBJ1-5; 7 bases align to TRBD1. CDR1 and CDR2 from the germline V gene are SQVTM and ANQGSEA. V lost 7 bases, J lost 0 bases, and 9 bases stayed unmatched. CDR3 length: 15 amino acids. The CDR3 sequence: CSALRDSDSNQPQHF. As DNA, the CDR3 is TGCAGCGCTCTCCGGGACAGCGATAGCAATCAGCCCCAGCATTTT. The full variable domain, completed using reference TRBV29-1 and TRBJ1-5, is SAVISQKPSRDICQRGTSLTIQCQVDSQVTMMFWYRQQPGQSLTLIATANQGSEATYESGFVIDKFPISRPNLTFSTLTVSNMSPEDSSIYLCSALRDSDSNQPQHFGDGTRLSIL.

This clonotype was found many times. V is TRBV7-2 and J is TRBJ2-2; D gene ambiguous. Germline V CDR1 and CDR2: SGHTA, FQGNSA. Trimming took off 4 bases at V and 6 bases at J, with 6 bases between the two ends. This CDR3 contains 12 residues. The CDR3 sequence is CASSWSAGELFF. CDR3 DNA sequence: TGTGCCAGCAGCTGGTCGGCCGGGGAGCTGTTTTTT.

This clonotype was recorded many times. Here the CDR3 DNA reads TGCAGCGTTGAGGGCGGCCGGGCCCATGGCTACACCTTC. It yields the protein CSVEGGRAHGYTF. The chain couples TRBV29-1 to TRBJ1-2; D gene ambiguous. Trimming took 3 bases from V and 6 from J, leaving 14 bases between them. Germline V gives CDR1 SQVTM, CDR2 ANQGSEA. The CDR3 spans 13 residues.

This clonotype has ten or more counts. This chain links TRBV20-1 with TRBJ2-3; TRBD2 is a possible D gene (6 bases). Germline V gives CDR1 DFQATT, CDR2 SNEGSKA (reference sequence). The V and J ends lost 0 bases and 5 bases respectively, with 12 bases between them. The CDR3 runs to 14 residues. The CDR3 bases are TGCAGTGCTAGAGATAGTCTGGAGGGAGATACGCAGTATTTT. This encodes CSARDSLEGDTQYF.